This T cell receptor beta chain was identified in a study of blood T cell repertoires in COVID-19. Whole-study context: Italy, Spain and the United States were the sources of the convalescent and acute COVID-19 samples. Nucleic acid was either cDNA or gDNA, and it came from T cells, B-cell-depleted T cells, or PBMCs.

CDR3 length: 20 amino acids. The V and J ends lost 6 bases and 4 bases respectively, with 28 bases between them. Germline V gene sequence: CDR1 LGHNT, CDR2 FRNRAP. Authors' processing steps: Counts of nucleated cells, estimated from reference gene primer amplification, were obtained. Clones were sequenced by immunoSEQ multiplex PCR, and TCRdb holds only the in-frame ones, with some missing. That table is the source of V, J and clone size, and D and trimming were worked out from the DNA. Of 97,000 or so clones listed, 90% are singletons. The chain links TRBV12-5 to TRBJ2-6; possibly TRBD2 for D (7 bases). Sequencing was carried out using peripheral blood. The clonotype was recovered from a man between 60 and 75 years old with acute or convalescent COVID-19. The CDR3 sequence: CASGTIGGAAISGGANVLTF. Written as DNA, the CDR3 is TGTGCTAGTGGCACCATTGGGGGGGCGGCAATTTCGGGAGGGGCCAACGTCCTGACTTTC.